Listed here is a single T cell receptor (beta chain). What it recognizes is unknown. Patients had blood sampled at baseline and again on cycle 4 day 1 and cycle 7 day 1. Trimming removed 0 bases at V and 4 bases at J, with 4 bases between. This CDR3 spans 13 amino acids. CDR1 is LGHNT, CDR2 FRNRAP, per germline. The data belong to a study of OX40 agonist ivuxolimab in advanced cancers. Broader study findings: Low normalized T-cell clonal expansion was additionally recorded for some nonresponders.

Sequencing used immunoSEQ multiplex PCR; TCRdb keeps in-frame clones, though not all of them. The sample yields tens of thousands of clones, roughly 90% seen once. The source of this sequence is an adult with an advanced solid tumor such as melanoma, head and neck, liver or kidney cancer. The sample here was CD4+ or CD8+ T cells sorted from blood, taken in a trial of the OX40 agonist ivuxolimab. The rearrangement uses TRBV12-5 and TRBJ1-3; D is undetermined. The CDR3 protein is CASGLVGGNTIYF. The DNA of the CDR3 is TGTGCTAGTGGTTTGGTAGGCGGAAACACCATATATTTT.